These 14 T cell receptor beta chains were all obtained from the same sample, sequenced in a study of identical twins. From the 5' RACE reads, TCRdb called clonotypes with MiXCR, one entry per CDR3 protein. This sample has a few hundred thousand distinct CDR3 sequences, with approximately 17% found just once. Sequenced input: naive T cells sorted from blood. The receptors were sampled from a man aged 45 to 65 in good health.

This clonotype was observed many times. J is TRBJ1-2 and V is TRBV7-9; 8 bases agree with TRBD1. Germline CDR1 and CDR2: SEHNR and FQNEAQ (reference sequence). There are 17 residues in the CDR3. V trimming: 5 bases; J trimming: 5 bases; junction bases outside the gene matches: 16. This CDR3 reads CASSRYSISGGKYGYTF. The CDR3 nucleotides read TGTGCCAGCAGCCGATACTCGATTTCAGGGGGCAAATATGGCTACACCTTC.

This clonotype was seen a few times. The chain recombines TRBV20-1 with TRBJ2-1; possibly TRBD2 for D (6 bases). This CDR3 has 14 amino acids. The germline gives CDR1 DFQATT, CDR2 SNEGSKA (reference sequence). V shed 6 bases and J shed 4 bases, with 16 bases lying between them. The CDR3 spells CSAGGQNGYNEQFF. The CDR3 DNA is TGCAGTGCGGGGGGTCAAAACGGGTACAATGAGCAGTTCTTC.

This clonotype was detected many times. This rearrangement joins TRBV5-1 to TRBJ2-3; 14 bases fit TRBD2. V gave up 4 bases and J gave up 5 bases; unmatched junction bases: 9. CDR1 is SGHRS, CDR2 YFSETQ, per germline. The CDR3 is made up of 17 amino acids. CDR3 sequence: CASSEGTSGSNVDTQYF. CDR3 sequence (DNA): TGCGCCAGCAGCGAAGGGACTAGCGGGAGTAATGTAGATACGCAGTATTTT.

This sequence joins TRBV29-1 and TRBJ2-3, with TRBD1 matching 7 bases. Germline loops: CDR1 SQVTM, CDR2 ANQGSEA. With 0 bases clipped from V and 3 bases from J, the junction kept 12 bases outside the gene matches. The length of the CDR3 is 17 residues. For the CDR3, the DNA is TGCAGCGTTGAAGATCCCCAACAGGGGTGGCCTACAGATACGCAGTATTTT. Protein sequence: CSVEDPQQGWPTDTQYF.

The chain employs TRBV29-1 and TRBJ2-1; 11 bases agree with TRBD2. CDR3 size: 14 residues. V gave up 4 bases and J gave up 6 bases; unmatched junction bases: 5. Germline V gene lookup returns CDR1 SQVTM and CDR2 ANQGSEA. Written as DNA, the CDR3 is TGCAGCGTTGCACTAGCGGGAGTAGTCAATGAGCAGTTCTTC. Translation gives CSVALAGVVNEQFF.

This clonotype was seen ten or more times. The chain has TRBV9 and TRBJ2-3, with 7 nucleotides matching TRBD1. Germline values: CDR1 SGDLS, CDR2 YYNGEE. V lost 5 bases and J lost 0; bases outside the gene matches: 3. The CDR3 sequence is 14 residues long. The CDR3: CASSATGSTDTQYF. The CDR3 bases are TGTGCCAGCAGTGCGACAGGGAGCACAGATACGCAGTATTTT.

The chain has TRBV2 and TRBJ2-1; possible D gene TRBD1, 5 bases. V was cut by 10 bases and J by 7 bases, with 11 bases left in between. This CDR3 is 11 amino acids long. Germline V CDR1 and CDR2: SNHLY, FYNNEI. The CDR3, as DNA: TGTGCCACCGGAAGGGGAAATGAGCAGTTCTTC. This encodes CATGRGNEQFF.

At least ten counts were recorded for this clonotype. CDR3 region: CASSLARKSEQFF. CDR3 DNA: TGTGCCAGCAGTTTGGCCCGGAAGAGTGAGCAGTTCTTC. This sequence joins TRBV12-3 or TRBV12-4 and TRBJ2-1, with D unclear. The ends were cut back, 3 bases at V and 9 bases at J, with 12 bases in the middle. This CDR3 has 13 residues.

The gene calls are TRBV20-1 and TRBJ1-6; D remains ambiguous. The V gene lost 2 bases and the J gene lost 8 bases, with 7 bases spanning the gap. The CDR3 extends over 12 amino acids. Germline CDR1 reads DFQATT; CDR2 reads SNEGSKA (reference sequence). The CDR3 nucleotides read TGCAGTGCTAGAACAGAGGATTCACCCCTCCACTTT. Protein product: CSARTEDSPLHF.

As regards this clonotype: A much larger clone lies one base from this, so it may be a read error. As the CDR3 is not closed by the conserved phenylalanine or tryptophan, this likely results from a read error. This rearrangement joins TRBV29-1 to TRBJ1-5; a possible D gene is TRBD1 (6 bases). CDR3 length equals 13 residues. Trimming took 4 bases from V and 4 from J, leaving 11 bases between them. Germline values: CDR1 SQVTM, CDR2 ANQGSEA. The CDR3 bases are TGCAGCGTTGCCACGGACAGAAATCAGCCCCAGCATTTA. Protein sequence: CSVATDRNQPQHL.

This clonotype showed up just a few times. V and J are TRBV6-1 and TRBJ2-2, with 8 bases aligning to TRBD2. CDR1 and CDR2 (germline): MNHNS, SASEGT. CDR3 length equals 14 residues. The V segment lost 6 bases and the J segment 6 bases; nucleotides outside the gene matches: 6. The CDR3: CASSNRLAPGELFF. The CDR3 DNA follows: TGTGCCAGCAGCAACAGACTAGCGCCCGGGGAGCTGTTTTTT.

This clonotype was detected only a few times. The J gene is TRBJ2-3, the V gene TRBV5-8; possible D gene TRBD2, 6 bases. The germline V and J ends were trimmed by 0 bases and 0 bases, with 14 bases remaining between them. There are 17 residues in the CDR3. Germline loops: CDR1 SGHTS, CDR2 YDEGEE. CDR3 nucleotide sequence: TGTGCCAGCAGCTTGGCCGCAACTAGCCGAAGCACAGATACGCAGTATTTT. Translating gives CASSLAATSRSTDTQYF.

This clonotype was counted many times. The chain employs TRBV20-1 and TRBJ2-3; possible D gene TRBD2, 6 bases. CDR1 is DFQATT, CDR2 SNEGSKA, per germline (reference sequence). The germline V and J ends were trimmed by 4 bases and 3 bases, with 17 bases remaining between them. This CDR3 comprises 15 residues. As DNA, the CDR3 is TGCAGTGCTAAGTATTGGGACTCGGGTACAGATACGCAGTATTTT. Translation gives CSAKYWDSGTDTQYF.

This clonotype showed up just once. A read error is possible here, since a much larger clone lies one base away. The CDR3 nucleotides read TGTGCCAGCAGTACAAGGACAGGGACCTACGAGCAGTACTTC. Its translation: CASSTRTGTYEQYF. This rearrangement joins TRBV6-1 to TRBJ2-7; TRBD1 matches at 8 bases. Germline CDR1 MNHNS, CDR2 SASEGT. The CDR3 has 14 residues. Trimming took 5 bases from V and 2 from J; bases not matched to a gene: 5.